The 21 T cell receptor beta chains in this list originate from one sample, sequenced in a study of T cells in localized non-small cell lung cancer. Clones were read by immunoSEQ multiplex PCR, and TCRdb kept only the in-frame ones, dropping some. The table has about 13,000 clones, approximately 30% seen once. Sequences were derived from lung tumor tissue, sampled before any cancer treatment. These receptor sequences come from a female donor over 55 with stage I lung adenocarcinoma.

A few counts support this clone. This chain connects TRBV11-3 to TRBJ1-5; 8 bases map to TRBD1. Germline CDR1 and CDR2: SGHNT and YENEEA. The CDR3 runs to 15 residues. The V and J ends lost 3 bases and 0 bases, in that order; junction bases with no gene match: 1. The CDR3 region is CASSFGQGSNQPQHF. The CDR3 coding sequence is TGTGCCAGCAGCTTTGGACAGGGTAGCAATCAGCCCCAGCATTTT.

Notes on this clone: The junction departs from the called germline gene at one end, perhaps through a read error. The gene calls are TRBV6-8 and TRBJ1-1, with D possibly matching TRBD1 (5 bases). The CDR3 has 15 amino acids. Looked up from germline, CDR1 is MNHGY and CDR2 is SAAAGT. The chain's CDR3 is CAISAWGGGNTEAFF. The CDR3 region has the DNA TGTGCCATCAGTGCATGGGGTGGGGGGAACACTGAAGCTTTCTTT.

The chain links TRBV14 to TRBJ1-2; D uncertain. Germline V lookup: CDR1 SGHDN, CDR2 FVKESK. Trimming shortened V by 4 bases and J by 2 bases, and 8 bases separated the two germline ends. The CDR3 runs to 13 residues. CDR3 in amino acids: CASSPDENYGYTF. The CDR3 coding sequence is TGTGCCAGCAGCCCTGACGAAAACTATGGCTACACCTTC.

The V gene is TRBV5-1, the J gene TRBJ2-3, with D possibly called TRBD1 or TRBD2 (5 bases each). This CDR3 region has 18 residues. V was cut by 4 bases and J by 2 bases, with 23 bases left in between. Germline V gene sequence: CDR1 SGHRS, CDR2 YFSETQ. DNA for the CDR3: TGCGCCAGCAGCCCGGTGCCTTTCCCCTTGGGACCCACAGATACGCAGTATTTT. This gives the protein CASSPVPFPLGPTDTQYF.

The V and J genes are TRBV11-3 and TRBJ1-1; unclear D gene. Germline V lookup: CDR1 SGHNT, CDR2 YENEEA. Trimming took 4 bases from V and 1 from J, leaving 10 bases between them. This CDR3 has 14 residues. In DNA, the CDR3 is TGTGCCAGCAGCTCCTACGTCGGGAACACTGAAGCTTTCTTT. This encodes CASSSYVGNTEAFF.

This chain joins TRBV14 and TRBJ2-6; possibly TRBD1 or TRBD2 for D (5 bases each). The CDR3 consists of 16 residues. In germline, CDR1 is SGHDN, CDR2 FVKESK. The V end lost 4 bases, the J end lost 2 bases, and 12 bases lay between the germline ends. CDR3 region: CASSPFGGTGANVLTF. The DNA of the CDR3 is TGTGCCAGCAGCCCCTTTGGGGGAACTGGGGCCAACGTCCTGACTTTC.

The gene calls are TRBV18 and TRBJ1-1, with 10 bases identical to TRBD1. J was trimmed by 11 bases and V by 3 bases; bases with no gene match: 3. The CDR3 is made up of 12 amino acids. CDR1 and CDR2 from the germline V gene are KGHSH and LQKENI. In nucleotides, the CDR3 is TGTGCCAGCTCACCCGGACAGGGGGAGGCTTTCTTT. Translation gives CASSPGQGEAFF. The full variable domain, with the rest looked up from reference TRBV18 and TRBJ1-1, is NAGVMQNPRHLVRRRGQEARLRCSPMKGHSHVYWYRQLPEEGLKFMVYLQKENIIDESGMPKERFSAEFPKEGPSILRIQQVVRGDSAAYFCASSPGQGEAFFGQGTRLTVV.

This rearrangement joins TRBV9 to TRBJ1-2, with D hard to call. CDR3 length: 14 amino acids. V shed 4 bases and J shed 9 bases, with 19 bases lying between them. CDR1 is SGDLS and CDR2 is YYNGEE in the germline V gene. The CDR3 here is CASSSFTRAPSYTF. DNA for the CDR3: TGTGCCAGCAGCTCCTTCACAAGGGCGCCTAGCTACACCTTC.

This clone is large. The chain is built from TRBV6-8 and TRBJ2-3; D is unclear. V was shortened by 5 bases and J by 9 bases, with 18 bases between the two germline ends. This CDR3 region has 14 residues. CDR1 and CDR2 (germline): MNHGY, SAAAGT. CDR3 sequence: CASSASSAMGTQYF. The CDR3 DNA is TGTGCCAGCAGTGCCTCGTCGGCGATGGGGACGCAGTATTTT.

The chain joins TRBV18 to TRBJ2-1; TRBD1 aligns across 8 bases. There are 15 residues in the CDR3. V was clipped by 3 bases and J by 6 bases; unmatched bases: 7. Germline CDR1 KGHSH, CDR2 LQKENI. The CDR3 spells CASSPSGQASNEQFF. The CDR3 region has the DNA TGTGCCAGCTCACCCTCGGGACAGGCCAGCAATGAGCAGTTCTTC.

The CDR3 DNA reads as TGTGCCAGCAGCGTAGGAGCGTTCCGACATTTGACGTATGGCTACACCTTC. Its protein is CASSVGAFRHLTYGYTF. The genes are TRBV9 and TRBJ1-2; D ambiguous. Germline CDR1 reads SGDLS; CDR2 reads YYNGEE. The V end was cut by 0 bases, the J end by 5 bases, with 20 bases between. The CDR3 totals 17 residues.

The genes are TRBV6-8 and TRBJ2-7; a weak D match, TRBD1 (5 bases). Between the trimmed V and J ends, which lost 6 bases and 0 bases, there was a span of 6 bases. This CDR3 has 12 amino acids. CDR1 and CDR2 (germline): MNHGY, SAAAGT. The CDR3 spells CASRTGSYEQYF. The CDR3, as DNA: TGTGCCAGCAGAACAGGCTCCTACGAGCAGTACTTC.

This clone was recorded once. The chain has TRBV14 and TRBJ1-1; no firm D call. The CDR3 runs 13 residues. Germline V gene lookup returns CDR1 SGHDN and CDR2 FVKESK. V lost 4 bases and J 1 base, leaving 7 bases between the germline ends. For the CDR3, the DNA is TGTGCCAGCAGCCTCGGAACGAACACTGAAGCTTTCTTT. Translated: CASSLGTNTEAFF. The variable domain in full, completed from reference TRBV14 and TRBJ1-1, reads EAGVTQFPSHSVIEKGQTVTLRCDPISGHDNLYWYRRVMGKEIKFLLHFVKESKQDESGMPNNRFLAERTGGTYSTLKVQPAELEDSGVYFCASSLGTNTEAFFGQGTRLTVV.

V gene TRBV9 combines with J gene TRBJ2-7; weak D call: TRBD2 (5 bases). This CDR3 spans 13 amino acids. Germline V gives CDR1 SGDLS, CDR2 YYNGEE. V was cut by 4 bases and J by 5 bases, with 13 bases left in between. The CDR3 protein is CASSPSPGDEQYF. The CDR3 nucleotides read TGTGCCAGCAGCCCCAGCCCCGGGGACGAGCAGTACTTC.

The sample holds one count of this clone. This chain joins TRBV29-1 and TRBJ1-5, with 7 bases fitting TRBD1. V was clipped by 6 bases and J by 3 bases; unmatched bases: 8. The germline V gene encodes CDR1 SQVTM and CDR2 ANQGSEA. This CDR3 comprises 14 residues. The CDR3 sequence is CSVKQGSDNQPQHF. CDR3 DNA: TGCAGCGTCAAACAGGGGAGCGACAATCAGCCCCAGCATTTT.

This clone has more than one count but fewer than ten. The chain recombines TRBV9 with TRBJ2-2; no definite D call. The V gene's germline CDR1 is SGDLS and CDR2 YYNGEE. The CDR3 spans 12 residues. The V end was cut by 5 bases, the J end by 6 bases, with 8 bases between. The CDR3 spells CASRQGSGELFF. In DNA form, the CDR3 reads TGTGCCAGCAGGCAAGGATCCGGGGAGCTGTTTTTT.

The chain employs TRBV11-3 and TRBJ1-1; no clear D. Germline V gene data show CDR1 as SGHNT and CDR2 as YENEEA. The V end lost 0 bases, the J end lost 2 bases, and 7 bases lay between the germline ends. The CDR3 is 14 amino acids. CDR3 sequence reads: CASSLDSRNTEAFF. The CDR3 nucleotides read TGTGCCAGCAGCTTAGATTCTCGTAACACTGAAGCTTTCTTT.

The sample holds many counts of this clone. The rearrangement joins TRBV6-8 to TRBJ1-1, with D unresolved. The CDR3 consists of 12 residues. Trimming left V 0 bases short and J 8 bases short, with 7 bases between. Germline values: CDR1 MNHGY, CDR2 SAAAGT. CDR3 in amino acids: CASSYSAKEAFF. DNA of the CDR3: TGTGCCAGCAGTTACTCGGCCAAGGAAGCTTTCTTT.

V gene TRBV19 combines with J gene TRBJ2-2, with TRBD1 matching 7 bases. The CDR3 is 14 residues long. After removal of 6 bases from V and 7 bases from J, the junction contained 8 bases not matched to a gene. Germline loops: CDR1 LNHDA, CDR2 SQIVND (reference sequence). The CDR3 reads CASRSRDRGGELFF. Written as DNA, the CDR3 is TGTGCCAGTAGGAGCAGGGACAGAGGCGGGGAGCTGTTTTTT.

This clone came up many times. The chain joins TRBV23-1 to TRBJ1-5, with D unclear. TRBV23-1 is reported as an ORF; its role is uncertain. The CDR3 runs to 18 residues. The V end was cut by 6 bases, the J end by 0 bases, with 21 bases between. The CDR3 DNA reads TGCGCCAGCAGCCAGAGCGTATCGAACTTCTATAGCAATCAGCCCCAGCATTTT. This sequence encodes CASSQSVSNFYSNQPQHF.

The J gene is TRBJ1-2, the V gene TRBV18; TRBD1 matches at 11 bases. With 8 bases clipped from V and 6 bases from J, the junction kept 8 bases outside the gene matches. The CDR3 loop spans 14 amino acids. Germline CDR1 and CDR2: KGHSH and LQKENI. CDR3 amino acids: CASHRTGGGNGYTF. CDR3 DNA: TGTGCCAGCCATCGGACAGGGGGCGGGAATGGCTACACCTTC.